Described below is a single T cell receptor (beta chain) sequence and its context. Individuals aged about 18 to 89 years were recruited from some 26 US areas. The sample originates from a study of blood T cell repertoires in COVID-19. TCRdb's table, derived via immunoSEQ multiplex PCR, lists solely in-frame clones and lacks some. The top ten hold about 4.1% of the sample, which has about 300,000 clones, about nine tenths seen once. Germline V gene sequence: CDR1 SNHLY, CDR2 FYNNEI. V was clipped by 8 bases and J by 0 bases; unmatched bases: 13. CDR3 size: 20 residues. This TCR was recovered from a young man who had recovered from COVID-19. The sample was PBMCs or T cells enriched from blood (not recorded which). This chain links TRBV2 with TRBJ2-6; 13 nucleotides line up with TRBD2. The CDR3 loop reads CASYAPGLAGDISGANVLTF. In nucleotides, the CDR3 is TGTGCCAGCTACGCCCCTGGACTAGCGGGGGATATCTCTGGGGCCAACGTCCTGACTTTC.